This entry is about one T cell receptor beta chain. The target antigen is unknown. Tumor samples were taken before definitive surgery or chemotherapy. This sample stems from a study of high-grade serous ovarian cancer treatment subgroups. Study observations and caveats: TCR relatedness rose with neoantigen level and trended with mutation load. CDR1 and CDR2 were left unanalyzed; analyses focused on CDR3.

Produced via immunoSEQ multiplex PCR; TCRdb's table is partial and in-frame only. The sample holds 2,800 or so clones, roughly 75% seen once. The CDR3 extends over 13 amino acids. The TCR originated in a human donor with high-grade serous ovarian cancer. What was sequenced was tumor tissue. V and J are TRBV12-1 and TRBJ2-1; the DNA was not compared with TRBD2, the D call given in the table. TRBV12-1 is designated a pseudogene. CDR3 bases: TGTGCCAGCAGCTTTCCCTTAACTTGTGAGCAGTTCTTC. Protein: CASSFPLTCEQFF.